The present T cell receptor beta chain was sequenced within a study of beta chain features in type 1 diabetes. Study overall: Examined across all samples were roughly 100 million sorted cells. General study results and limits: The study found moderately but significantly shorter TCRB CDR3s in all four CD4+ subsets of Type 1 diabetes patients.

This clone was detected only a few times. The target antigen is unknown. On average, the one heparinised blood draw given by each donor was approximately 100 mL. A sort by CD45RO/CCR7/CD25/CD127/CD95/CD27 yielded CD4+ naive, central memory, regulatory and stem cell-like memory cells. The CDR3 is 15 residues long. V was clipped by 1 base and J by 9 bases, with 16 bases between them. Germline V lookup: CDR1 SGHVS, CDR2 FQNEAQ. cDNA synthesis used the whole RNA isolate, giving expressed TCRB sequences. The data were produced by immunoSEQ multiplex PCR, yet TCRdb's version contains in-frame clones alone and is incomplete. This sample yields over 150,000 clones, of which 10% are seen a single time; approximately 0.46% belongs to the top ten.

Input material: central memory CD4+ T cells from blood. The chain is built from TRBV7-8 and TRBJ2-1; a weak D match, TRBD2 (7 bases). This receptor was identified in a man aged 30-40 years with type 1 diabetes. CDR3 region: CASSLEGGASGEQFF. The CDR3 DNA sequence: TGTGCCAGCAGCTTAGAAGGGGGGGCGAGTGGTGAGCAGTTCTTC.